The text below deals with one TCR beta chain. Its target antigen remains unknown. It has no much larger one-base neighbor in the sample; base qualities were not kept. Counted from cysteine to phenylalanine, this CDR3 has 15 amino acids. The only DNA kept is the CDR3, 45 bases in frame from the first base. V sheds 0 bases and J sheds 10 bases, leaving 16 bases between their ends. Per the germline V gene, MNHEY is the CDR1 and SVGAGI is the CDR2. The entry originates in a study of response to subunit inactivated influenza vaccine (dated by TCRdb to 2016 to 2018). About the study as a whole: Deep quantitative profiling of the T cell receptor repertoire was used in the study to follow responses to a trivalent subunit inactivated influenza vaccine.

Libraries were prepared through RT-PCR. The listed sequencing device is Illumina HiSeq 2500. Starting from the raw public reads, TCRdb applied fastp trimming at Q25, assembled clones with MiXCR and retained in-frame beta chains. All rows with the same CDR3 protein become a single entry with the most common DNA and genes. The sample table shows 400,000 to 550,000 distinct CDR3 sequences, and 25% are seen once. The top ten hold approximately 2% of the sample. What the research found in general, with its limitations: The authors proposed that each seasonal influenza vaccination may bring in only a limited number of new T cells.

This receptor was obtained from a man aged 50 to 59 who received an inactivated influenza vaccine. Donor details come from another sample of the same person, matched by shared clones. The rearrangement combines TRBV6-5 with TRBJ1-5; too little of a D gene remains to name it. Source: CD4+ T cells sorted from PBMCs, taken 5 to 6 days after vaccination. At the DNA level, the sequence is TGTGCCAGCAGTTACTCGAACACCGCCCCTCGTCCCCAGCATTTT. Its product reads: CASSYSNTAPRPQHF.